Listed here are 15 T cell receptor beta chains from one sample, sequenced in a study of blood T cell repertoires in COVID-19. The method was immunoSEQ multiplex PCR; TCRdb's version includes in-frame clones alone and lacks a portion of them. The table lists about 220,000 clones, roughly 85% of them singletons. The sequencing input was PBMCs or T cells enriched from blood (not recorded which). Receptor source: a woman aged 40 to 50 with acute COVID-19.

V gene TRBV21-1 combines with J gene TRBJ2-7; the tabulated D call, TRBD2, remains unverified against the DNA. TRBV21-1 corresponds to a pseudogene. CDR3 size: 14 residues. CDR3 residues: CASSKGLETGEQYF. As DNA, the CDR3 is TGTGCCAGCAGCAAGGGACTAGAGACAGGGGAGCAGTACTTC.

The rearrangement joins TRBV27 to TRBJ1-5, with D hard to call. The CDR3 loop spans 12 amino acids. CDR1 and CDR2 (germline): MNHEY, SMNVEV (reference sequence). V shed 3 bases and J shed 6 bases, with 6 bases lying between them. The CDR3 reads CASSFSGQPQHF. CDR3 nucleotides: TGTGCCAGCAGTTTTTCGGGTCAGCCCCAGCATTTT.

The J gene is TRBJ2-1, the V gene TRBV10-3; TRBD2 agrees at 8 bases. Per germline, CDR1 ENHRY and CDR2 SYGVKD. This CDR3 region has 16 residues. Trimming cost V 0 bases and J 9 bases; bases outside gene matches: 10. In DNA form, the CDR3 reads TGTGCCATCAGTGAGTCGATGGCGGGGGGCTCTGGTGAGCAGTTCTTC. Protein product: CAISESMAGGSGEQFF.

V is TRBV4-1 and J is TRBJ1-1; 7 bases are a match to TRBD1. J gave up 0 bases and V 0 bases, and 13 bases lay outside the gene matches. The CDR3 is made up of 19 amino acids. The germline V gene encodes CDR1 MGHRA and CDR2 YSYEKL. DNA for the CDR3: TGCGCCAGCAGCCAAGATTGGGCAGAAATTACAGGGGTGAACACTGAAGCTTTCTTT. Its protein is CASSQDWAEITGVNTEAFF.

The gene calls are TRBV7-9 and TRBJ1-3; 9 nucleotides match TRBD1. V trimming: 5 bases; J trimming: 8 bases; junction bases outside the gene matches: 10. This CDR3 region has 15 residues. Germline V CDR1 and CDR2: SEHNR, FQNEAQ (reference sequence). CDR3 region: CASSRGTGSRDTIYF. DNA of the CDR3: TGTGCCAGCAGCAGAGGGACAGGGTCTAGGGACACCATATATTTT.

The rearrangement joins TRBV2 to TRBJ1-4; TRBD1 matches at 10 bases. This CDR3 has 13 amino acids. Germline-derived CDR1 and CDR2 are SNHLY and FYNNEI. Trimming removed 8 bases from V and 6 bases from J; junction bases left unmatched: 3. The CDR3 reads CASAGTGDEKLFF. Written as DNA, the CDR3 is TGTGCCAGCGCCGGGACAGGGGATGAAAAACTGTTTTTT.

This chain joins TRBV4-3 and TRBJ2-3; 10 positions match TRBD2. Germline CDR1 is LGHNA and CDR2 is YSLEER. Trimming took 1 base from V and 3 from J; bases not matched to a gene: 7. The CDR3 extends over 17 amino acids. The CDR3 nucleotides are TGCGCCAGCAGCCAAGCGAGCGGGGGGGCCAGGACAGATACGCAGTATTTT. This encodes CASSQASGGARTDTQYF.

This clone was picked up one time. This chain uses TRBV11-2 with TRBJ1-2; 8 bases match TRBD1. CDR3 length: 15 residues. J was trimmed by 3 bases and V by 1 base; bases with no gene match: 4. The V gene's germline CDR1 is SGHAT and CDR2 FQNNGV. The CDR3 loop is CASSLGQGLHYGYTF. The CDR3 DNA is TGTGCCAGCAGCTTAGGACAGGGGCTTCACTATGGCTACACCTTC.

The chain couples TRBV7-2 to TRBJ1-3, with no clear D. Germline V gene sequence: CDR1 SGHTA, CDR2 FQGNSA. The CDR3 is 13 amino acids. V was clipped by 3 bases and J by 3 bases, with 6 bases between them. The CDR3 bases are TGTGCCAGCAGCTTGGCGGGTGGAAACACCATATATTTT. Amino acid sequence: CASSLAGGNTIYF.

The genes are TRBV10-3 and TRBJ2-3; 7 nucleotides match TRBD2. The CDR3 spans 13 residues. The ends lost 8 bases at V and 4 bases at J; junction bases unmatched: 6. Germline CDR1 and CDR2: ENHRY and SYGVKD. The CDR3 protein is CAIGGGSADTQYF. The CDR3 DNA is TGTGCCATCGGCGGGGGATCGGCAGATACGCAGTATTTT.

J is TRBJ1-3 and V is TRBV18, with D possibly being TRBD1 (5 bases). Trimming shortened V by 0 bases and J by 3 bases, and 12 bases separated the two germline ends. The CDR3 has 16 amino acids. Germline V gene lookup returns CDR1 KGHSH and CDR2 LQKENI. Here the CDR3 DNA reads TGTGCCAGCTCACCACCGGGGGGAAAATATGGAAACACCATATATTTT. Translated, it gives CASSPPGGKYGNTIYF.

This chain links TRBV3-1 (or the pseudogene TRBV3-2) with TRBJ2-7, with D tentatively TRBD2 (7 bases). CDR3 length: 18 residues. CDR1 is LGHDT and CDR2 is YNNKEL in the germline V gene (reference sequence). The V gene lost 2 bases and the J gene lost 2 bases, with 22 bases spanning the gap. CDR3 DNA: TGTGCCAGCAGCCAAAGGGGGGGTCCTAGCAACAGACCCTACGAGCAGTACTTC. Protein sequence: CASSQRGGPSNRPYEQYF.

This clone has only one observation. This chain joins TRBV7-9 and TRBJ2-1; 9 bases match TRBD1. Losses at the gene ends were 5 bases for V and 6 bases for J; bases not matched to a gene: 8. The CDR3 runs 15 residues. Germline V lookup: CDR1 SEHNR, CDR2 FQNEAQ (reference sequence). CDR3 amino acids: CASSRRTGVVNEQFF. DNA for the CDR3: TGTGCCAGCAGCCGCCGGACAGGGGTGGTCAATGAGCAGTTCTTC.

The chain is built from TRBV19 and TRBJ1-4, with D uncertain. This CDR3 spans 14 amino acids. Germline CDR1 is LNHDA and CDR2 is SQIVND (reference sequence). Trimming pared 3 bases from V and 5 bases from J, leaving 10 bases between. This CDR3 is CASSIELSNEKLFF. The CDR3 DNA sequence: TGTGCCAGTAGTATCGAACTCTCAAATGAAAAACTGTTTTTT. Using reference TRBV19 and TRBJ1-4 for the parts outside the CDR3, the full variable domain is DGGITQSPKYLFRKEGQNVTLSCEQNLNHDAMYWYRQDPGQGLRLIYYSQIVNDFQKGDIAEGYSVSREKKESFPLTVTSAQKNPTAFYLCASSIELSNEKLFFGSGTQLSVL.

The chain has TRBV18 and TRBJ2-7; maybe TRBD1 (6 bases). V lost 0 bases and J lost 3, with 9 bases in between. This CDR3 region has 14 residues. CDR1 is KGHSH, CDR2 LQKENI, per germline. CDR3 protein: CASSPPKTGYEQYF. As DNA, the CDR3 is TGTGCCAGCTCACCACCGAAGACAGGCTACGAGCAGTACTTC. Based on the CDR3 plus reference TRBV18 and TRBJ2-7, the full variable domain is NAGVMQNPRHLVRRRGQEARLRCSPMKGHSHVYWYRQLPEEGLKFMVYLQKENIIDESGMPKERFSAEFPKEGPSILRIQQVVRGDSAAYFCASSPPKTGYEQYFGPGTRLTVT.